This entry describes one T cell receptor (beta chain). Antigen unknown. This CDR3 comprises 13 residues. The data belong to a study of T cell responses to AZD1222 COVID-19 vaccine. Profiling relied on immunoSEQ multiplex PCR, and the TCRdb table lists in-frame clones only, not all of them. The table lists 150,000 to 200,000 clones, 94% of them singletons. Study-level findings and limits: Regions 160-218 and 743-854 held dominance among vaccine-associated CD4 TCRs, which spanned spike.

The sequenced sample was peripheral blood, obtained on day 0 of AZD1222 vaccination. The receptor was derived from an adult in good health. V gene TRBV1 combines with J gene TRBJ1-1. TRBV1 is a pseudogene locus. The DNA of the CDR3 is TGCACCAGCTTTCAGGCGGACGACACTGAAGCTTTCTTT. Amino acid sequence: CTSFQADDTEAFF.